Given below is one T cell receptor (beta chain) in context. The same CDR3 can be traced to other DNA sequences in this sample. Original processing notes: Estimation of nucleated cell counts was performed using reference gene primer amplification. The protocol was immunoSEQ multiplex PCR, while the TCRdb copy is restricted to in-frame clones and leaves out a portion. That table gives V, J and clone size, and the DNA gave D and trimming. This sample has 95,000 to 150,000 clones; nearly 90% occur once, and the top ten carry roughly 4%. The sample is drawn from a study of blood T cell repertoires in COVID-19. Study overall: Nucleic acid was either cDNA or gDNA, and it came from T cells, B-cell-depleted T cells, or PBMCs.

The sample taken for sequencing was peripheral blood. The clonotype comes from a woman aged 60-75 years with COVID-19, enrolled during active disease.

CDR3 sequence: CASSPDSGTEAFF. The CDR3 nucleotides are TGTGCCAGCTCACCAGATTCGGGCACTGAAGCTTTCTTT. This sequence joins TRBV18 and TRBJ1-1; D is ambiguous. The germline V gene has CDR1 KGHSH and CDR2 LQKENI. V lost 2 bases to trimming and J lost 4 bases, with 8 bases between them. This CDR3 is 13 amino acids long.